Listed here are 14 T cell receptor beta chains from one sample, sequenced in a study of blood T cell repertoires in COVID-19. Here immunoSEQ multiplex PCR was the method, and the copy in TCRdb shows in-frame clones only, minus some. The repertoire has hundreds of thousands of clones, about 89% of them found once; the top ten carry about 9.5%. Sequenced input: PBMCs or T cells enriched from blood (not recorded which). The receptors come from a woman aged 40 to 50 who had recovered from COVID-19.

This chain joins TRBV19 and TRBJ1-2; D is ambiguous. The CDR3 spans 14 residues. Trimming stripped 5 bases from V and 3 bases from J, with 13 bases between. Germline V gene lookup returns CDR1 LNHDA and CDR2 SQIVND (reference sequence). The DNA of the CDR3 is TGTGCCAGTAGTCTAAACCAGGCGTACTATGGCTACACCTTC. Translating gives CASSLNQAYYGYTF.

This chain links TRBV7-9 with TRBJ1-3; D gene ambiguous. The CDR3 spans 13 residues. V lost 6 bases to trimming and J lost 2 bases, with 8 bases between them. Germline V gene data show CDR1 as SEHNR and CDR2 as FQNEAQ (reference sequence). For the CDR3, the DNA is TGTGCCAGCAGTTCCACTGCTGGAAACACCATATATTTT. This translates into CASSSTAGNTIYF.

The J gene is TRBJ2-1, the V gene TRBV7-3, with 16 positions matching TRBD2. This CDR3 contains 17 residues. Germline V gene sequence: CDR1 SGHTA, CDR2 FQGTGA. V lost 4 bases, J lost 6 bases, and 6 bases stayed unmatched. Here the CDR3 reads CASSSGTSGGAFNEQFF. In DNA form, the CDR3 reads TGTGCCAGCAGCTCCGGGACTAGCGGGGGGGCCTTCAATGAGCAGTTCTTC.

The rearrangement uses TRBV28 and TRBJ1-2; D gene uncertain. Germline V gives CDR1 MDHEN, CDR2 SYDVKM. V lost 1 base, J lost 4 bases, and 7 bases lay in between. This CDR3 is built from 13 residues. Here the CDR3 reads CASSLLYTYGYTF. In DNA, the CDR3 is TGTGCCAGCAGTTTATTGTACACCTATGGCTACACCTTC.

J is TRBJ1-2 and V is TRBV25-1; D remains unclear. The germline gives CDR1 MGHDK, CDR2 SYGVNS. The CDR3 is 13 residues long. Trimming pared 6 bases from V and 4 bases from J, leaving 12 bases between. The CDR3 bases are TGTGCCAGCAGCCCGGGAGACCTCTATGGCTACACCTTC. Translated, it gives CASSPGDLYGYTF.

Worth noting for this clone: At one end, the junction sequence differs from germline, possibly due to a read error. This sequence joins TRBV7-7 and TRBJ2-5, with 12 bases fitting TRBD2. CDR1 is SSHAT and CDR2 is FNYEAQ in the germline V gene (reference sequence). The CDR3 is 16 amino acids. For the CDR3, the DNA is TGTGCTAGCAGCGAACTAGCGGGAGGAAACCAAGAGACCCAGTACTTC. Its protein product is CASSELAGGNQETQYF.

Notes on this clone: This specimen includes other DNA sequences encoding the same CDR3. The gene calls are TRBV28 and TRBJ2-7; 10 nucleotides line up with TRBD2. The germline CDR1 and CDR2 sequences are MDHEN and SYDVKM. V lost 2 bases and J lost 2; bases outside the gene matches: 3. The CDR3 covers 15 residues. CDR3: CASSLGLAATYEQYF. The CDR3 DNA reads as TGTGCCAGCAGTTTAGGACTAGCGGCCACCTACGAGCAGTACTTC.

The DNA for the CDR3 is TGTGCCTGGAGCCCCCCGACTTCTGGCTACACCTTC. This sequence encodes CAWSPPTSGYTF. J is TRBJ1-2 and V is TRBV30; D gene ambiguous. Germline values: CDR1 GTSNPN, CDR2 SVGIG (reference sequence). Between the trimmed V and J ends, which lost 3 bases and 7 bases, there was a span of 12 bases. The CDR3 runs to 12 residues.

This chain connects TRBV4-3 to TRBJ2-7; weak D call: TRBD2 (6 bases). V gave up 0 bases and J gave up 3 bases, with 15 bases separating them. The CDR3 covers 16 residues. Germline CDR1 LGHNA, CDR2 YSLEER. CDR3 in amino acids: CASSQDNGGPVYEQYF. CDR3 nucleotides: TGCGCCAGCAGCCAAGATAACGGAGGGCCGGTCTACGAGCAGTACTTC.

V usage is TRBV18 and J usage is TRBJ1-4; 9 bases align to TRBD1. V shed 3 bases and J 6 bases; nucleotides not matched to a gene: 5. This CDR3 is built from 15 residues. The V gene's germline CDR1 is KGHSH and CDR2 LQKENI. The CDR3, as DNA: TGTGCCAGCTCACCTCTACAGGGGGCGGATGAAAAACTGTTTTTT. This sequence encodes CASSPLQGADEKLFF.

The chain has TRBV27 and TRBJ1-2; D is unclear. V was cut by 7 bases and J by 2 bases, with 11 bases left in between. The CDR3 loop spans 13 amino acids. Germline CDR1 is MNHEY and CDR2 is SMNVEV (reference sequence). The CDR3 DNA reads TGTGCCAGCACCCCGGCGGGGAACTATGGCTACACCTTC. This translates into CASTPAGNYGYTF.

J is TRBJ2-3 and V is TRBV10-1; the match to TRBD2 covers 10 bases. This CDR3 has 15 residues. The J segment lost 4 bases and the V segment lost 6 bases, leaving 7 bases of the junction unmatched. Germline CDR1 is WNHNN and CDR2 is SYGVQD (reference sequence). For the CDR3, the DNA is TGCGCCAGCAGCGAAACTAGCGGGGAAGCAGATACGCAGTATTTT. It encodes CASSETSGEADTQYF.

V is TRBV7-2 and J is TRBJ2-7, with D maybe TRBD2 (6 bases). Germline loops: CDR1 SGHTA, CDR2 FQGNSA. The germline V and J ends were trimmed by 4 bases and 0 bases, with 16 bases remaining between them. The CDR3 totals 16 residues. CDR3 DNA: TGTGCCAGCAGCTCACGGGGCGGAGGGAGCTCCTACGAGCAGTACTTC. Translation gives CASSSRGGGSSYEQYF.

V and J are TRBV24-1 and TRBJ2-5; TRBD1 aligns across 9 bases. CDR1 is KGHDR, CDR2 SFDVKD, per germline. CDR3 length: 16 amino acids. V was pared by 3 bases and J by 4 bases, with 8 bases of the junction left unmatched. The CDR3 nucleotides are TGTGCCACCAGTGATCTAATAGACAGGGGGGTAGAGACCCAGTACTTC. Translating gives CATSDLIDRGVETQYF.